One sample yielded the 17 T cell receptor beta chains listed below, sequenced in a study of T-cell memory formation after mild COVID-19. TCRdb independently ran MiXCR on the 5' RACE reads; one entry per CDR3 protein. The sample consists of 400,000 or so distinct CDR3 sequences, approximately 20% of them appearing once. Sequenced sample: PBMCs or a T cell subset sorted from them (not recorded which). These receptor sequences come from an adult woman who had mild COVID-19 (a few samples of this study predate the infection). Cell type and time point are not known.

This clonotype was seen a few times. This chain joins TRBV15 and TRBJ2-7, with D possibly matching TRBD1 (5 bases). The CDR3 runs to 12 residues. Trimming cost V 0 bases and J 11 bases, with 11 bases left between them. CDR1 LNHNV and CDR2 YYDKDF come from the germline V gene (reference sequence). CDR3 in DNA: TGTGCCACCAGCAGAGATTTTACCAGGGAGTACTTC. This codes for CATSRDFTREYF. Together with reference TRBV15 and TRBJ2-7, the CDR3 gives the full variable domain: DAMVIQNPRYQVTQFGKPVTLSCSQTLNHNVMYWYQQKSSQAPKLLFHYYDKDFNNEADTPDNFQSRRPNTSFCFLDIRSPGLGDTAMYLCATSRDFTREYFGPGTRLTVT.

This chain links TRBV9 with TRBJ1-6; no firm D call. The CDR3 is made up of 13 amino acids. Germline CDR1 is SGDLS and CDR2 is YYNGEE. V was trimmed by 4 bases and J by 6 bases, leaving 8 bases between them. The CDR3 sequence: CASSRVGNSPLHF. Here the CDR3 DNA reads TGTGCCAGCAGCCGCGTAGGTAATTCACCCCTCCACTTT.

There are a few counts of this clonotype. This chain connects TRBV29-1 to TRBJ2-7; 8 bases are shared with TRBD2. Trimming cost V 4 bases and J 3 bases; bases outside gene matches: 5. This CDR3 contains 13 residues. The V gene's germline CDR1 is SQVTM and CDR2 ANQGSEA. The CDR3 sequence: CSVAGGEDYEQYF. CDR3 coding DNA: TGCAGCGTTGCGGGAGGGGAGGACTACGAGCAGTACTTC.

This clonotype was recorded a few times. V usage is TRBV12-3 or TRBV12-4 and J usage is TRBJ1-6; weak D call: TRBD1 (5 bases). V lost 1 base and J 8 bases, leaving 12 bases between the germline ends. CDR3 length equals 15 residues. CDR3: CASSLVGRGYSPLHF. CDR3 in DNA: TGTGCCAGCAGTTTAGTAGGAAGGGGATATTCACCCCTCCACTTT.

This clonotype was recorded a few times. The CDR3 loop is CSVVGAGGPYNEQFF. The CDR3 bases are TGCAGCGTTGTCGGGGCGGGAGGGCCCTACAATGAGCAGTTCTTC. The chain carries TRBV29-1 and TRBJ2-1; 9 bases are a match to TRBD2. The CDR3 length is 15 residues. Germline V CDR1 and CDR2: SQVTM, ANQGSEA. The junction had 6 bases not matched to a gene; V was cut back by 4 bases and J by 2 bases.

The chain has TRBV19 and TRBJ1-2; possible D gene TRBD1, 5 bases. With 10 bases removed from V and 5 bases from J, the gap between germline ends came to 14 bases. CDR1 and CDR2 from the germline V gene are LNHDA and SQIVND (reference sequence). The CDR3 contains 12 residues. CDR3 nucleotides: TGTGCCACCTCCGGGACTCATTATGGCTACACCTTC. The encoded protein is CATSGTHYGYTF.

The chain links TRBV5-6 to TRBJ2-7; 9 bases match TRBD1. Germline assignment: CDR1 SGHDT and CDR2 YYEEEE. This CDR3 comprises 15 residues. V gave up 0 bases and J gave up 3 bases; unmatched junction bases: 4. The CDR3 sequence: CASSLGDRGIYEQYF. CDR3 DNA sequence: TGTGCCAGCAGCTTGGGAGACAGGGGGATCTACGAGCAGTACTTC.

The V and J genes are TRBV12-3 or TRBV12-4 and TRBJ1-1; 10 bases are a match to TRBD1. CDR3 size: 15 residues. The junction had 7 bases not matched to a gene; V was cut back by 5 bases and J by 4 bases. The CDR3 region has the DNA TGTGCCAGCAGTCTTAATAGGGACAGGGGCACTGAAGCTTTCTTT. Translation gives CASSLNRDRGTEAFF.

V gene TRBV9 combines with J gene TRBJ2-5; D ambiguous. Germline loops: CDR1 SGDLS, CDR2 YYNGEE. Trimming took off 1 base at V and 5 bases at J, with 9 bases between the two ends. The CDR3 consists of 13 residues. CDR3 protein: CASSVRVFETQYF. DNA for the CDR3: TGTGCCAGCAGCGTACGGGTGTTTGAGACCCAGTACTTC.

Written as DNA, the CDR3 is TGTGCCAGTAGTGGCGGGAAGGAGCAGTTCTTC. Translated: CASSGGKEQFF. The gene calls are TRBV19 and TRBJ2-1, with a weak D call TRBD2 (6 bases). The V and J ends lost 5 bases and 10 bases respectively, with 9 bases between them. Germline V lookup: CDR1 LNHDA, CDR2 SQIVND (reference sequence). This CDR3 has 11 amino acids. The full variable domain, completed using reference TRBV19 and TRBJ2-1, is DGGITQSPKYLFRKEGQNVTLSCEQNLNHDAMYWYRQDPGQGLRLIYYSQIVNDFQKGDIAEGYSVSREKKESFPLTVTSAQKNPTAFYLCASSGGKEQFFGPGTRLTVL.

V gene TRBV11-2 combines with J gene TRBJ2-1; 10 bases match TRBD2. Germline V gives CDR1 SGHAT, CDR2 FQNNGV. After removal of 0 bases from V and 7 bases from J, the junction contained 9 bases not matched to a gene. CDR3 length: 17 residues. The CDR3 sequence: CASSLDLASGSLNEQFF. The DNA for the CDR3 is TGTGCCAGCAGCTTAGATCTGGCTAGCGGGAGTCTGAATGAGCAGTTCTTC.

The V call is TRBV7-6, the J call TRBJ1-1; the D gene is possibly TRBD1 (6 bases). Germline V gene sequence: CDR1 SGHVS, CDR2 FNYEAQ. This CDR3 region has 13 residues. V was cut by 7 bases and J by 3 bases, with 12 bases left in between. As DNA, the CDR3 is TGTGCCAGCACCACAGGGTCGTACACTGAAGCTTTCTTT. Protein product: CASTTGSYTEAFF.

This clonotype was seen many times. The gene calls are TRBV7-9 and TRBJ1-1; D ambiguous. Trimming took off 1 base at V and 5 bases at J, with 8 bases between the two ends. Germline V gives CDR1 SEHNR, CDR2 FQNEAQ (reference sequence). This CDR3 is built from 13 residues. The CDR3 DNA reads TGTGCCAGCAGCTTAGAAGGGTGGACTGAAGCTTTCTTT. Its translation is CASSLEGWTEAFF.

There are a few counts of this clonotype. The V call is TRBV14, the J call TRBJ2-1; 9 bases align to TRBD1. Germline CDR1 reads SGHDN; CDR2 reads FVKESK. The length of the CDR3 is 15 residues. Trimming took 5 bases from V and 3 from J; bases not matched to a gene: 5. In nucleotides, the CDR3 is TGTGCCAGCAGCATTCCGGGACAGGGCTACAATGAGCAGTTCTTC. Translation gives CASSIPGQGYNEQFF.

In its sample, this clonotype was seen a few times. This chain connects TRBV7-2 to TRBJ2-1; no clear D gene. The V end lost 1 base, the J end lost 1 base, and 5 bases lay between the germline ends. Germline CDR1 and CDR2: SGHTA and FQGNSA. CDR3 length: 14 residues. This chain's CDR3 is CASSLGQSYNEQFF. The CDR3 nucleotides are TGTGCCAGCAGCTTAGGTCAGTCCTACAATGAGCAGTTCTTC.

Only a few counts were recorded for this clonotype. The chain recombines TRBV18 with TRBJ2-2; TRBD2 is a possible D gene (7 bases). Trimming took 4 bases from V and 1 from J, leaving 16 bases between them. CDR3 length: 17 residues. Looked up from germline, CDR1 is KGHSH and CDR2 is LQKENI. The CDR3 DNA is TGTGCCAGCTCACTCGAGTCGGGGGGCCTGAACACCGGGGAGCTGTTTTTT. As protein: CASSLESGGLNTGELFF. The entire variable domain, with the rest obtained from reference TRBV18 and TRBJ2-2, is as follows: NAGVMQNPRHLVRRRGQEARLRCSPMKGHSHVYWYRQLPEEGLKFMVYLQKENIIDESGMPKERFSAEFPKEGPSILRIQQVVRGDSAAYFCASSLESGGLNTGELFFGEGSRLTVL.

V and J are TRBV10-3 and TRBJ2-5; the D gene is possibly TRBD1 (5 bases). The CDR3 length is 13 residues. Germline CDR1 and CDR2: ENHRY and SYGVKD. The ends were cut back, 6 bases at V and 5 bases at J, with 13 bases in the middle. CDR3 region: CAIRSQGQETQYF. DNA of the CDR3: TGTGCCATCAGATCCCAGGGTCAGGAGACCCAGTACTTC.